This TCR beta chain was profiled in a study of CD8 T cells in ankylosing spondylitis. Study results and caveats: It appeared that ankylosing spondylitis blood was characterized by a TCR beta motif of under ten highly homologous variants. Peripheral blood held disease-linked clones only at relatively low frequency, and these were CD8+. In the blood and synovial fluid of reactive arthritis, some motif variants had been previously reported. As reported, disease-linked clones showed significant enrichment in matched ankylosing spondylitis synovial fluid.

TCRdb independently ran MiXCR on the 5' RACE reads; one entry per CDR3 protein. The repertoire holds 350,000 to 550,000 distinct CDR3 sequences, with roughly 26% as singletons. Per the germline V gene, CDR1 is LNHNV and CDR2 is YYDKDF (reference sequence). The CDR3 loop spans 14 amino acids. V shed 1 base and J shed 2 bases, with 7 bases lying between them. This clonotype was observed a handful of times. Its antigen is currently unknown. The J gene is TRBJ2-3, the V gene TRBV15; D may be TRBD1 or TRBD2 (5 bases each). The sample taken for sequencing was blood, either unsorted or a sorted T cell fraction (not recorded which). The clonotype originates from a male donor with ankylosing spondylitis. The CDR3 reads CATSRGGNTDTQYF. In DNA form, the CDR3 reads TGTGCCACCAGCAGAGGGGGGAACACAGATACGCAGTATTTT.